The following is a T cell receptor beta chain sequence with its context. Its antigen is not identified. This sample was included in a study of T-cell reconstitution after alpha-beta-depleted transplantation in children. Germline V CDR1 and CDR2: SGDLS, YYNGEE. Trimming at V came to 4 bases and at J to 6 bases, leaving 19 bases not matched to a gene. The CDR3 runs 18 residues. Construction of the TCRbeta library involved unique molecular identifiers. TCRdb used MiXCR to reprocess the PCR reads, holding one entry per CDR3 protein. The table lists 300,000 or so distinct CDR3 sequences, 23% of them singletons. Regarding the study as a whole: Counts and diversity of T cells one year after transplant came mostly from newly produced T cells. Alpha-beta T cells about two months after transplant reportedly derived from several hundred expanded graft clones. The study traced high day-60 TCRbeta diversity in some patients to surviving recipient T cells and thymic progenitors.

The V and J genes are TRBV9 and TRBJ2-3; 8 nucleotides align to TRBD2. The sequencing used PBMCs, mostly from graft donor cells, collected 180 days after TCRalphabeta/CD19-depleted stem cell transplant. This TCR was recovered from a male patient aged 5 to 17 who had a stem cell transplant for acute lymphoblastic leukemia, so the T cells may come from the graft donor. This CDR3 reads CASSPRREGHPAWDTQYF. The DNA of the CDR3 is TGTGCCAGCAGCCCACGACGGGAGGGCCATCCGGCGTGGGATACGCAGTATTTT.